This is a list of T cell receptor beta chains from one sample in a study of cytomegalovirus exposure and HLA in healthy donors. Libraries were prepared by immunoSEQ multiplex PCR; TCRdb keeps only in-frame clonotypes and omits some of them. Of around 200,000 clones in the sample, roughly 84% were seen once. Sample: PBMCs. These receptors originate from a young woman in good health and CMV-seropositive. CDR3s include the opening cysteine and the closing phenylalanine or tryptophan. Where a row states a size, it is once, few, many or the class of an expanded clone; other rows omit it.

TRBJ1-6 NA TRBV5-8 CASSSRDSDSPLHF
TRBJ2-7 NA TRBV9 CASSDLGHEQYF
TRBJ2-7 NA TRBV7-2 CASSLVLGRGEQYF
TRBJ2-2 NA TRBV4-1 CASSQEGVGELFF
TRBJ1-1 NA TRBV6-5 CASSYLPLTGNTEAFF
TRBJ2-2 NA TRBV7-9 CASSRTSGGLNTGELFF
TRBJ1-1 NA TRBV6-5 CASSTPGIEAFF
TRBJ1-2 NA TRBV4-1 CASSPRQIRGGLGRYYGYTF
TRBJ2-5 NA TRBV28 CASSSGETQYF
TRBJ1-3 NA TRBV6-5 CASSSGQHSGNTIYF
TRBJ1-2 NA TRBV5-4 CASSLDRGYGYTF
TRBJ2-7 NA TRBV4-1 CASSQEWGEVSDEQYF
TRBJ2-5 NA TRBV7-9 CASSLLGGQKRETQYF
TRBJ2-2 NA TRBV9 CASSVRPGQKNTGELFF
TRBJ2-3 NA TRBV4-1 CASGGGRGYTDTQYF
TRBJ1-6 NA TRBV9 CASSVGGSDNSPLHF
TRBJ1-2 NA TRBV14 CASSQVVSRQVDNGYTF
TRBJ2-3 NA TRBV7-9 CALGRGAGDTQYF
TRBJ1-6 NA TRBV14 CASSIGDSRKSPLHF
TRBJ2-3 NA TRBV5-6 CASSLGGGNTDTQYF
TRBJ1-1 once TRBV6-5 CASSLLGGTEAFF
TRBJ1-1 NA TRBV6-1 CASSEVQGDTEAFF
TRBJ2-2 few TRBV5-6 CASTSAWTGELFF
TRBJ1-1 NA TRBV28 CASSPLGTTNTEAFF
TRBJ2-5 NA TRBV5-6 CASSPVGVQETQYF
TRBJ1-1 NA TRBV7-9 CASSLAGGGTEAFF
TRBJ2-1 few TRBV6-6 CASRLSRTSVNEQFF
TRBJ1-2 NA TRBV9 CASSVRSNYGYTF
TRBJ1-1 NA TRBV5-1 CASSSPQQGLTEAFF
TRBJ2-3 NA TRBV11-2 CASSDTRTSVGTDTQYF
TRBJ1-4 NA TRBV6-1 CASRTGATNEKLFF
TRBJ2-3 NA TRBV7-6 CASSRTGGRDTQYF
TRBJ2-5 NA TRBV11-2 CASSSGGTGGLRGQETQYF
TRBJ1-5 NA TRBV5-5 CASSLTGASNQPQHF
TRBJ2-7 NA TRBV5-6 CASSLRAGYEQYF
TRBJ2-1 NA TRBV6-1 CASSEYYGEQFF
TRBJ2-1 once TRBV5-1 CASRLRTSGGDGQFF
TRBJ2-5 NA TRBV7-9 CASRTGETQYF
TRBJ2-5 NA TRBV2 CASRMGQGVETQYF
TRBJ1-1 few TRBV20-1 CSASGHEAFF
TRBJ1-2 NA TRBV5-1 CASSLADRLLRYTF
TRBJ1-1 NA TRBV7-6 CASSLVGRGPVNTEAFF
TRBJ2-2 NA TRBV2 CASSEEGAGITGELFF
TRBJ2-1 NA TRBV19 CASLKIAGDYNEQFF
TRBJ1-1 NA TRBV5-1 CASSLSLGGNTEAFF
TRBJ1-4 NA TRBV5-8 CASSPFLGQSNEKLFF
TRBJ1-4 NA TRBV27 CASSLQGATGKLFF
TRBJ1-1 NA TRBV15 CATSRDLRGHTEAFF